The rows below give T cell receptor beta chains drawn from one sample of a study of T cells in Graves' hyperthyroidism and ophthalmopathy. Each CDR3 protein is one row after TCRdb ran MiXCR on the multiplex PCR reads. The sample contains 500,000 to 600,000 distinct CDR3 sequences, around 46% of which appear only once. The sample taken for sequencing was peripheral blood or thyroid tissue (not recorded which). The receptor source for this set is an adult woman with Graves' disease, either hyperthyroidism or ophthalmopathy (not recorded which). Both conserved end residues are part of each CDR3. D genes are given only for firm matches. The size entry is marked missing in some rows and otherwise reads once, few, many or a size class.

V gene: TRBV2; J gene: TRBJ2-3; D gene: .; clone size: few; CDR3 protein: CASSGGDTQYF; CDR3 DNA: TGTGCCAGCAGTGGAGGAGATACGCAGTATTTT
V gene: TRBV11-2; J gene: TRBJ1-1; D gene: TRBD1; clone size: once; CDR3 protein: CASSPRPPETGNMNTEAFF; CDR3 DNA: TGTGCCAGCAGCCCAAGGCCCCCCGAGACAGGGAACATGAACACTGAAGCTTTCTTT
V gene: TRBV20-1; J gene: TRBJ2-5; D gene: TRBD2; clone size: .; CDR3 protein: CSARPWETSGQETQYF; CDR3 DNA: TGCAGTGCTAGACCATGGGAAACTAGCGGTCAAGAGACCCAGTACTTC
V gene: TRBV6-1; J gene: TRBJ2-6; D gene: .; clone size: many; CDR3 protein: CASSEGFSGANVLTF; CDR3 DNA: TGTGCCAGCAGTGAGGGATTCTCCGGGGCCAACGTCCTGACTTTC
V gene: TRBV12-3/TRBV12-4; J gene: TRBJ1-2; D gene: TRBD1; clone size: many; CDR3 protein: CASSFGQGAYYGYTF; CDR3 DNA: TGTGCCAGCAGTTTCGGACAGGGGGCCTACTATGGCTACACCTTC
V gene: TRBV7-9; J gene: TRBJ1-4; D gene: .; clone size: many; CDR3 protein: CASSYGRTLNEKLFF; CDR3 DNA: TGTGCCAGTTCATATGGACGGACCCTTAATGAAAAACTGTTTTTT
V gene: TRBV7-9; J gene: TRBJ1-2; D gene: TRBD1; clone size: few; CDR3 protein: CAHSAGGDGYTF; CDR3 DNA: TGTGCCCATAGCGCAGGGGGTGATGGCTACACCTTC
V gene: TRBV7-9; J gene: TRBJ1-2; D gene: .; clone size: .; CDR3 protein: CASSPNGYTF; CDR3 DNA: TGTGCCAGCAGCCCGAATGGCTACACCTTC
V gene: TRBV25-1; J gene: TRBJ2-1; D gene: TRBD2; clone size: few; CDR3 protein: CASSEGLAGGNEQFF; CDR3 DNA: TGTGCCAGCAGTGAAGGCCTAGCGGGAGGCAATGAGCAGTTCTTC
V gene: TRBV7-9; J gene: TRBJ1-1; D gene: .; clone size: .; CDR3 protein: CASSRQGQGNTEAFF; CDR3 DNA: TGTGCCAGCAGCCGCCAGGGTCAGGGGAACACTGAAGCTTTCTTT
V gene: TRBV28; J gene: TRBJ2-2; D gene: TRBD2; clone size: once; CDR3 protein: CASSLMAGGPNTGELFF; CDR3 DNA: TGTGCCAGCAGTTTAATGGCGGGAGGGCCGAACACCGGGGAGCTGTTTTTT
V gene: TRBV10-1; J gene: TRBJ1-1; D gene: TRBD1; clone size: few; CDR3 protein: CASSENTGGPEAFF; CDR3 DNA: TGCGCCAGCAGTGAGAATACAGGGGGCCCTGAAGCTTTCTTT
V gene: TRBV14; J gene: TRBJ2-5; D gene: .; clone size: once; CDR3 protein: CACSRPDSPGTQYF; CDR3 DNA: TGTGCCTGCAGCCGACCGGACAGCCCGGGGACTCAGTACTTC
V gene: TRBV9; J gene: TRBJ2-7; D gene: TRBD1; clone size: .; CDR3 protein: CASSLAGTGGDYEQYF; CDR3 DNA: TGTGCCAGCAGCTTAGCCGGGACAGGGGGTGACTACGAGCAGTACTTC
V gene: TRBV6-5; J gene: TRBJ1-1; D gene: .; clone size: many; CDR3 protein: CASSSPRDGEAFF; CDR3 DNA: TGTGCCAGCAGTTCGCCCCGGGACGGAGAAGCTTTCTTT
V gene: TRBV20-1; J gene: TRBJ1-1; D gene: .; clone size: .; CDR3 protein: CSAEGQPQSGAFF; CDR3 DNA: TGCAGTGCAGAAGGACAGCCACAATCTGGAGCTTTCTTT
V gene: TRBV10-3; J gene: TRBJ1-3; D gene: TRBD1; clone size: .; CDR3 protein: CAISERDRGLGNTIYF; CDR3 DNA: TGTGCCATCAGTGAGAGGGACAGGGGGCTTGGAAACACCATATATTTT
V gene: TRBV29-1; J gene: TRBJ1-1; D gene: .; clone size: .; CDR3 protein: CSALGAGTEAFF; CDR3 DNA: TGCAGCGCCCTCGGGGCGGGGACTGAAGCTTTCTTT
V gene: TRBV10-2; J gene: TRBJ2-2; D gene: TRBD2; clone size: many; CDR3 protein: CASSPLSLAGVTGYTGELFF; CDR3 DNA: TGCGCCAGCAGCCCCTTAAGTCTAGCGGGAGTGACTGGGTACACCGGGGAGCTGTTTTTT
V gene: TRBV20-1; J gene: TRBJ2-5; D gene: .; clone size: .; CDR3 protein: CSARHSPRDAGETQYF; CDR3 DNA: TGCAGTGCTAGGCACTCTCCCAGGGATGCAGGGGAGACCCAGTACTTC
V gene: TRBV5-1; J gene: TRBJ1-6; D gene: TRBD1; clone size: few; CDR3 protein: CASSLGRQGGSPLHF; CDR3 DNA: TGCGCCAGCAGCTTGGGTCGACAGGGAGGGTCACCCCTCCACTTT
V gene: TRBV20-1; J gene: TRBJ2-7; D gene: .; clone size: .; CDR3 protein: CSASQGAASEQYF; CDR3 DNA: TGCAGTGCTAGTCAGGGTGCGGCTTCCGAGCAGTACTTC
V gene: TRBV5-1; J gene: TRBJ2-2; D gene: .; clone size: many; CDR3 protein: CASSFDGFDTGELFF; CDR3 DNA: TGCGCCAGCAGCTTCGACGGGTTCGACACCGGGGAGCTGTTTTTT